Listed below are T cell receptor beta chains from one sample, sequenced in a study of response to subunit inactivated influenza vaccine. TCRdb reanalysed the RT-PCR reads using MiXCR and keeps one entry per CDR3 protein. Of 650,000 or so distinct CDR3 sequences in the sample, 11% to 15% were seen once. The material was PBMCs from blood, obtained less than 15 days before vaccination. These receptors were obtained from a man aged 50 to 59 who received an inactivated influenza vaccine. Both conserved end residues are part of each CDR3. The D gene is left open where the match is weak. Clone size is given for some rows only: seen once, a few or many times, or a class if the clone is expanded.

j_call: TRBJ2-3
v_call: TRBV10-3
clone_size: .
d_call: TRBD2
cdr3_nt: TGTGCCATCAGTGAGGTGGGAGGGCCGGGAGATACGCAGTATTTT
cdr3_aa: CAISEVGGPGDTQYF

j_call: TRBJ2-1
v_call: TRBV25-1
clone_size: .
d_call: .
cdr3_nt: TGTGCCAGCGGGGATGAGCAGTTCTTC
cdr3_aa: CASGDEQFF

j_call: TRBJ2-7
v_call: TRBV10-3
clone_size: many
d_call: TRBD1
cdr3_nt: TGTGCCATCAGTGAGTCATCCAGGGGGCGGTACGAGCAGTACTTC
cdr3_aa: CAISESSRGRYEQYF

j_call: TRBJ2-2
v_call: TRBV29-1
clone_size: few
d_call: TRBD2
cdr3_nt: TGCAGCGTTGGCCTCCGGGCGGGGGGTACCGGGGAGCTGTTTTTT
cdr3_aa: CSVGLRAGGTGELFF

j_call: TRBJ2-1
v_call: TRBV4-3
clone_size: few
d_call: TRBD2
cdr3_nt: TGCGCCAGCAGCCAGACCGGGACTAGGGAGCAGTTCTTC
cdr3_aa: CASSQTGTREQFF

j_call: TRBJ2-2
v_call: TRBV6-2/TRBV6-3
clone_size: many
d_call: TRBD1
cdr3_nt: TGTGCCAGCAGTTATGTGACGGGACAGGCGAACACCGGGGAGCTGTTTTTT
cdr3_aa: CASSYVTGQANTGELFF

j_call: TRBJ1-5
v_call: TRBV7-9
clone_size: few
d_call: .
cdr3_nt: TGTGCCAGCAGCTTAGTGGGGGGCGAGGGTCAGCCCCAGCATTTT
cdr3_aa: CASSLVGGEGQPQHF

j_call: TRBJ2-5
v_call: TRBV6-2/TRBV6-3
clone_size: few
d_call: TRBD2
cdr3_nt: TGTGCCAGCAGCGGGAGGGCCAGCGAGACCCAGTACTTC
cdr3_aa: CASSGRASETQYF

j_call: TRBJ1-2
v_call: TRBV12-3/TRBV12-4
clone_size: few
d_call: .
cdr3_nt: TGTGCCAGCAGCCGGGAGTCCTATGGCTACACCTTC
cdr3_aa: CASSRESYGYTF

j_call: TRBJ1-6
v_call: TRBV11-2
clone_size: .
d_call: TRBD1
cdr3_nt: TGTGCCAGCAGCTTAGAGGGACAGCGGAGCTCCTATAATTCACCCCTCCACTTT
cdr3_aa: CASSLEGQRSSYNSPLHF

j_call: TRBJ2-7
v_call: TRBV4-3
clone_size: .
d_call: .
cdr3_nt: TGCGCCAGCAGCCAAGGTGCGGGAAGCTCCTACGAGCAGTACTTC
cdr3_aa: CASSQGAGSSYEQYF

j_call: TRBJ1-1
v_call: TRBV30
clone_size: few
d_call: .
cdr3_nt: TGTGCCTGGGAGGAGACAGAGGTTTTCTTT
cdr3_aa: CAWEETEVFF

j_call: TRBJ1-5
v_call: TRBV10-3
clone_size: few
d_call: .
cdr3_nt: TGTGCCATCGGTTTGAACCAGCCCCAGCATTTT
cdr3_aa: CAIGLNQPQHF

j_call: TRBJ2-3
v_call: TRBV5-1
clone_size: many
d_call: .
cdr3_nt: TGCGCCAGCAGCGCTGGGGCCGATAGCACAGATACGCAGTATTTT
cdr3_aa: CASSAGADSTDTQYF

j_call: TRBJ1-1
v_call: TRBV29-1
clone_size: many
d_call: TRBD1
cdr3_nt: TGCAGCGTTGGGCAGGGGGGCACTGAAGCTTTCTTT
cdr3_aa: CSVGQGGTEAFF

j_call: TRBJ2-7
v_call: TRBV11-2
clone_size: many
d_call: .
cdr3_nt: TGTGCCAGCAGCTTAGGACACGGACCCTCCGAGCAGTACTTC
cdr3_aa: CASSLGHGPSEQYF

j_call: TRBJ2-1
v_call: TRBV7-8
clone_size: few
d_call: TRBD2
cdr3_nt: TGTGCCAGCAGCTTAGGCATTGGGACTAGCGGGAGGGCCTACAATGAGCAGTTCTTC
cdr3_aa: CASSLGIGTSGRAYNEQFF

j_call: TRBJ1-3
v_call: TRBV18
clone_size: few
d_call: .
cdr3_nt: TGTGCCAGCTTGGAGGGAAACACCATATATTTT
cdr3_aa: CASLEGNTIYF

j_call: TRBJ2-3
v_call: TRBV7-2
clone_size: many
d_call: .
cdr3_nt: TGTGCCAGCAGCTTAGGCCCTCCGGGCACAGATACGCAGTATTTT
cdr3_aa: CASSLGPPGTDTQYF

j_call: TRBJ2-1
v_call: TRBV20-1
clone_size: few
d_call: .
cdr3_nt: TGCAGTGCTACACGCACGAATGAGCAGTTCTTC
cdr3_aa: CSATRTNEQFF

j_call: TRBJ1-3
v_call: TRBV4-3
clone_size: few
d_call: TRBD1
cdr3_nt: TGCGCCAGCAGCCGGGACAGGAATACTGGAAACACCATATATTTT
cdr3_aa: CASSRDRNTGNTIYF

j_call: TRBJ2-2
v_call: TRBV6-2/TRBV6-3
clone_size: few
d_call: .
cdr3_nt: TGTGCCAGCAGTCACGCGTATGACACCGGGGAGCTGTTTTTT
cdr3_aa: CASSHAYDTGELFF

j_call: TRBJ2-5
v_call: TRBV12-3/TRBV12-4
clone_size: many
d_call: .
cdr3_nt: TGTGCCAGCAGTAGCGAAGCGACCCAGTACTTC
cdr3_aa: CASSSEATQYF

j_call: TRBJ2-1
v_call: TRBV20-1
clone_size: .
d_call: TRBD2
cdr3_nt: TGCAGTGCTAGGATCAGCGGGAGGACCGACAATGAGCAGTTCTTC
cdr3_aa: CSARISGRTDNEQFF

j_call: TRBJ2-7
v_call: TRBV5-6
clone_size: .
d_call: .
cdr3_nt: TGTGCCAGCAGCTTAGGGGGTCGGCACGAGCAGTACTTC
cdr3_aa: CASSLGGRHEQYF

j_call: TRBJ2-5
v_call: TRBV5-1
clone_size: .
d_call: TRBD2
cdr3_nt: TGCGCCAGCAGCTCGGGTGGGACTAGCGACGGTGAGACCCAGTACTTC
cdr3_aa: CASSSGGTSDGETQYF

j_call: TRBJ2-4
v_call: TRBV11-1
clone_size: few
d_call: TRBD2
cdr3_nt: TGTGCCAGCAGCCGGGGAGGGAATAGAAACATTCAGTACTTC
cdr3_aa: CASSRGGNRNIQYF

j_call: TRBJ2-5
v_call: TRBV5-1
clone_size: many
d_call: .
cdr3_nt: TGCGCCAGCAGCTTGGGAGGGGACCAAGAGACCCAGTACTTC
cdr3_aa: CASSLGGDQETQYF

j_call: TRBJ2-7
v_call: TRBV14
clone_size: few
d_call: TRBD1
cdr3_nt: TGTGCCAGCAGCCAAGGTTTCAGGGGGCTAAGAGAGCAGTACTTC
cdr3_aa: CASSQGFRGLREQYF